One sample yielded the 13 T cell receptor beta chains listed below, sequenced in a study of somatic mutations in cytotoxic T cells in rheumatoid arthritis. Profiled with immunoSEQ multiplex PCR; TCRdb holds only in-frame clones, not every one. The data show some 16,000 clones, with about four fifths seen just once and approximately 20% held by the top ten. Material for sequencing was CD8+ T cells sorted from blood. Receptors originate from an adult with rheumatoid arthritis.

This clone ranks as medium-sized. The chain is built from TRBV6-1 and TRBJ1-5; 8 nucleotides agree with TRBD1. V shed 0 bases, J shed 7 bases, and the junction held 5 bases outside the gene matches. This CDR3 has 15 amino acids. Germline CDR1 MNHNS, CDR2 SASEGT. CDR3 in amino acids: CASSEAGQGIQPQHF. The CDR3 DNA is TGTGCCAGCAGTGAAGCCGGACAGGGCATCCAGCCCCAGCATTTT.

This clone appeared a few times. V usage is TRBV5-4 and J usage is TRBJ1-1; perhaps TRBD1 as D (5 bases). V lost 7 bases and J 5 bases, leaving 12 bases between the germline ends. The germline V gene has CDR1 SGHNT and CDR2 YYREEE (reference sequence). This CDR3 has 12 amino acids. The CDR3 loop reads CASGWGDTEAFF. The CDR3 DNA sequence: TGTGCCAGCGGTTGGGGGGATACTGAAGCTTTCTTT.

The chain's CDR3 is CASSVGSGPPTDTQYF. Here the CDR3 DNA reads TGTGCCAGCAGCGTCGGTAGCGGGCCCCCCACAGATACGCAGTATTTT. The rearrangement uses TRBV9 and TRBJ2-3, with 7 bases fitting TRBD2. This CDR3 spans 16 amino acids. J was trimmed by 2 bases and V by 2 bases; bases with no gene match: 8. Germline CDR1 reads SGDLS; CDR2 reads YYNGEE.

This clone was recorded only once. This chain connects TRBV28 to TRBJ2-3; 8 bases agree with TRBD2. Per the germline V gene, CDR1 is MDHEN and CDR2 is SYDVKM. The V gene end was trimmed by 3 bases and the J gene end by 0 bases; junction bases not matched to a gene: 8. The CDR3 extends over 17 amino acids. The CDR3 loop is CASSFGGSGGSTDTQYF. CDR3 nucleotide sequence: TGTGCCAGCAGTTTCGGCGGGAGCGGGGGCAGCACAGATACGCAGTATTTT.

The chain carries TRBV5-4 and TRBJ1-6, with TRBD1 identical over 7 bases. Trimming at V came to 4 bases and at J to 7 bases, leaving 8 bases not matched to a gene. CDR1 is SGHNT and CDR2 is YYREEE in the germline V gene (reference sequence). CDR3 length: 15 residues. In DNA form, the CDR3 reads TGTGCCAGCAGCCAAGACAGGGTGGTAAATTCACCCCTCCACTTT. It specifies CASSQDRVVNSPLHF.

This chain connects TRBV10-2 to TRBJ2-1; the match to TRBD2 covers 12 bases. The CDR3 length is 17 residues. Germline V lookup: CDR1 WSHSY, CDR2 SAAADI. Trimming took 2 bases from V and 0 from J; bases not matched to a gene: 2. The CDR3 is CASSETTSGSSYNEQFF. The CDR3 bases are TGCGCCAGCAGTGAGACGACTAGCGGGAGCTCCTACAATGAGCAGTTCTTC.

This clone was counted a few times. The V gene is TRBV7-9, the J gene TRBJ2-7; 7 positions agree with TRBD1. The CDR3 sequence is 13 residues long. CDR1 and CDR2 from the germline V gene are SEHNR and FQNEAQ (reference sequence). V trimming: 3 bases; J trimming: 2 bases; junction bases outside the gene matches: 1. The CDR3 coding sequence is TGTGCCAGCAGCTTGGGACAGCCCTACGAGCAGTACTTC. Encoded protein: CASSLGQPYEQYF.

This chain links TRBV2 with TRBJ1-5, with 7 bases fitting TRBD1. J lost 4 bases, V lost 1 base, and 4 bases had no gene match. The CDR3 is 15 residues long. Germline V gene sequence: CDR1 SNHLY, CDR2 FYNNEI. CDR3 DNA sequence: TGTGCCAGCAGTGAAGATGGGGGACAGAATCAGCCCCAGCATTTT. Translation: CASSEDGGQNQPQHF.

J is TRBJ2-2 and V is TRBV6-5; no reliable D call. Trimming removed 2 bases from V and 4 bases from J, with 14 bases in between. The CDR3 has 16 residues. CDR1 is MNHEY, CDR2 SVGAGI, per germline. The CDR3 loop reads CASSYVDTVGTGELFF. The DNA of the CDR3 is TGTGCCAGCAGTTACGTGGATACGGTTGGCACCGGGGAGCTGTTTTTT.

The genes are TRBV2 and TRBJ2-7; a possible D gene is TRBD1 (6 bases). The CDR3 is 14 amino acids. V lost 6 bases to trimming and J lost 5 bases, with 17 bases between them. Germline V CDR1 and CDR2: SNHLY, FYNNEI. CDR3 DNA: TGTGCCAGCAGAGAGAGGGGGACCAACGACGAGCAGTACTTC. It encodes CASRERGTNDEQYF.

This chain uses TRBV7-9 with TRBJ2-7, with D possibly TRBD1 on 5 matching bases. Looked up from germline, CDR1 is SEHNR and CDR2 is FQNEAQ (reference sequence). The CDR3 is 13 amino acids. The V end lost 5 bases, the J end lost 9 bases, and 17 bases lay between the germline ends. The CDR3 nucleotides are TGTGCCAGCAGCCCAGCAGGGTCTTGGCGGCAGTACTTC. This translates into CASSPAGSWRQYF.

The chain links TRBV5-1 to TRBJ2-3, with a tentative D call TRBD2 (6 bases). Per the germline V gene, CDR1 is SGHRS and CDR2 is YFSETQ. The CDR3 is 17 amino acids. The V end lost 0 bases, the J end lost 1 base, and 15 bases lay between the germline ends. The CDR3 bases are TGCGCCAGCAGCTTGGAGGGACTTCCCGGGGGCACAGATACGCAGTATTTT. It translates to CASSLEGLPGGTDTQYF.

In this sample, this clone turned up a few times. The J gene is TRBJ2-1, the V gene TRBV11-2; tentatively, D is TRBD1 (6 bases). V gave up 1 base and J gave up 8 bases, with 18 bases separating them. The CDR3 runs 16 residues. From germline, CDR1 is SGHAT and CDR2 FQNNGV. CDR3 DNA sequence: TGTGCCAGCAGCTTAGGAACTAGGGGGTTCAGAGATGAGCAGTTCTTC. Protein product: CASSLGTRGFRDEQFF. The whole variable domain, filled in from reference TRBV11-2 and TRBJ2-1, reads EAGVAQSPRYKIIEKRQSVAFWCNPISGHATLYWYQQILGQGPKLLIQFQNNGVVDDSQLPKDRFSAERLKGVDSTLKIQPAKLEDSAVYLCASSLGTRGFRDEQFFGPGTRLTVL.